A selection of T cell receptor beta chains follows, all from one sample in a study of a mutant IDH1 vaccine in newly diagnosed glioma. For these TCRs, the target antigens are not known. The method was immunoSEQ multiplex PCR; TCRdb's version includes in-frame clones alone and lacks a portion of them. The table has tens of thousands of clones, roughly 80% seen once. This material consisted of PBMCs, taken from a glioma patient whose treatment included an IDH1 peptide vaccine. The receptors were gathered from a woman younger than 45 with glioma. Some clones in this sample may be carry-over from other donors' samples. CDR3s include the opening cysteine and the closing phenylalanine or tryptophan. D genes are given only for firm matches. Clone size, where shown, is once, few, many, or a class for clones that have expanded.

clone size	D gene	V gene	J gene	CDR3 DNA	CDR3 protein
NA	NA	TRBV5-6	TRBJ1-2	TGTGCCAGCAGCCCCGGCAGGAACTATGGCTACACCTTC	CASSPGRNYGYTF
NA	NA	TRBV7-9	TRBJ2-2	TGTGCCAGCAGCTTAGCTCCCAGGGAGGAATCCACCGGGGAGCTGTTTTTT	CASSLAPREESTGELFF
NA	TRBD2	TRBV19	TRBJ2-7	TGTGCCAGTAGTTTCGGACTAGCAGAGAGGTACGAGCAGTACTTC	CASSFGLAERYEQYF
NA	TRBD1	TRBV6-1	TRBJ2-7	TGTGCCAGCAGTTCACGGACAGGAGAGGTTAACGAGCAGTACTTC	CASSSRTGEVNEQYF
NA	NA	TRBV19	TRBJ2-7	TGTGCCAGTAGTATTCTGGGGGCCTACGAGCAGTACTTC	CASSILGAYEQYF
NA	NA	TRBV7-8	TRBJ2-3	TGTGCCAGCAGCTTTCGCGGAGACGGGAGTCGGACAGATACGCAGTATTTT	CASSFRGDGSRTDTQYF
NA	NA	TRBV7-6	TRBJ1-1	TGTGCCAGCAGCTTAGTTGAAGGGACTGAAGCTTTCTTT	CASSLVEGTEAFF
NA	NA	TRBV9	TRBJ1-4	TGTGCCAGCAGCGTGAGGGGGGCGACTAATGAAAAACTGTTTTTT	CASSVRGATNEKLFF
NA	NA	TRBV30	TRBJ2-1	TGTGCCTGGAACGGAAGGGCGAGGGAGCAGTTCTTC	CAWNGRAREQFF
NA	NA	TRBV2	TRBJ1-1	TGTGCCAGCACTCCACCCCTGTCGGTCGCTGAAGCTTTCTTT	CASTPPLSVAEAFF
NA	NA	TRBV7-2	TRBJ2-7	TGTGCCAGCAGCCCCGGATTCACAGAGCAGTACTTC	CASSPGFTEQYF
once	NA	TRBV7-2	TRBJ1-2	TGTGCCAGCAGCTTAGGCGGCGGGGTTGGCTACACCTTC	CASSLGGGVGYTF
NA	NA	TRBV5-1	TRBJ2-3	TGCGCCAGCAGCTTAACAGGGACAGATACGCAGTATTTT	CASSLTGTDTQYF
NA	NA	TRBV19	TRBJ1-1	TGTGCCAGTAGTATTCGGGGGGGCGACACTGAAGCTTTCTTT	CASSIRGGDTEAFF
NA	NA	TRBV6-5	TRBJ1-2	TGTGCCAGCAGTTACATAGGACAGAATGGCTACACCTTC	CASSYIGQNGYTF
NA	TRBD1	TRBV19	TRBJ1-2	TGTGCCAGTAGTCCTCGACAGGGGACTGCTAACTATGGCTACACCTTC	CASSPRQGTANYGYTF
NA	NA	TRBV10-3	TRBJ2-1	TGTGCCATCAGTGAGTCTACCCCAGGGAGAAGCGGCAATGAGCAGTTCTTC	CAISESTPGRSGNEQFF
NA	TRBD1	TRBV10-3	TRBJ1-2	TGTGCCATCAGTGATTCGGACAGGGGGTTGGATGGCTACACCTTC	CAISDSDRGLDGYTF
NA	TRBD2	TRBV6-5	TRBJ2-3	TGTGCCAGCAGTTACTCAACTAGCGGGAGACCAGATACGCAGTATTTT	CASSYSTSGRPDTQYF
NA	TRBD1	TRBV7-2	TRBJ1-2	TGTGCCAGCAGCTTAGTAGGGGGCGCTTGGTATGGCTACACCTTC	CASSLVGGAWYGYTF
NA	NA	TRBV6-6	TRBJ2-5	TGTGCCAGCAGTTACGATATAGAGACCCAGTACTTC	CASSYDIETQYF
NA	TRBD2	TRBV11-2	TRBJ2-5	TGTGCCAGCAGTCTAGGGTATAGCGGGAGGGCCGTACAAGAGACCCAGTACTTC	CASSLGYSGRAVQETQYF
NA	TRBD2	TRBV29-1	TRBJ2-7	TGCAGCGTTGAAATCGCTGGTGGGCTAGCGGCCTCCTACGAGCAGTACTTC	CSVEIAGGLAASYEQYF
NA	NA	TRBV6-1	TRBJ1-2	TGTGCCAGCAGTCCAGGGGAGATCTATGGCTACACCTTC	CASSPGEIYGYTF
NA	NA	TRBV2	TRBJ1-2	TGTGCCAGCAGCGACAAGGCAACCGTGAGTGGCTACACCTTC	CASSDKATVSGYTF
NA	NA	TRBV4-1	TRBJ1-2	TGCGCCAGCAGCCAGTATACTCGGGCGGAGGGCTACACCTTC	CASSQYTRAEGYTF
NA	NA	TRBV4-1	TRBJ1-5	TGCGCCAGCAGCCAGGGCCAGGGTCAGCCCCAGCATTTT	CASSQGQGQPQHF
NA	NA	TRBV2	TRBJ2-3	TGTGCCAGCAGTGAAATAGGAGCAGATACGCAGTATTTT	CASSEIGADTQYF
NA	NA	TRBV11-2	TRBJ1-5	TGTGCCAGCAGCTTAGACGGTCGGGGGCGACAGCCCCAGCATTTT	CASSLDGRGRQPQHF
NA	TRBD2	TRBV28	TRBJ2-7	TGTGCCAGCAGGGGGGCTAGCGGGAGGTACGAGCAGTACTTC	CASRGASGRYEQYF
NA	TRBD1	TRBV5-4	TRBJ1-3	TGTGCCAGCAGCTTGGACAGGGGGAGTGACACCATATATTTT	CASSLDRGSDTIYF
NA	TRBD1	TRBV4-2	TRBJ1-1	TGTGCCAGCAGTCCCCGACTGGGACAGGGGACCCATGAAGCTTTCTTT	CASSPRLGQGTHEAFF
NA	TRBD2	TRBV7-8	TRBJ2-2	TGTGCCAGCAGCCGAACCGATGCCGGGACTAGCGGTTACACCGGGGAGCTGTTTTTT	CASSRTDAGTSGYTGELFF
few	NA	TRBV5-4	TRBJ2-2	TGTGCCAGCAGCGCCTCTCGGGGCTTCACCGGGGAGCTGTTTTTT	CASSASRGFTGELFF
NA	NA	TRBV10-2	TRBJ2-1	TGCGCCAGCAGTGATATCCCGGGCGAACCTTACAATGAGCAGTTCTTC	CASSDIPGEPYNEQFF
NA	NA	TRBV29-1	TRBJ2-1	TGCAGCGTGGCTAACAATGAGCAGTTCTTC	CSVANNEQFF
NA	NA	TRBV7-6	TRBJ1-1	TGTGCCAGCAGCCTACAGGGTGGCTCCACTGAAGCTTTCTTT	CASSLQGGSTEAFF
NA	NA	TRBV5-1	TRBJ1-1	TGCGCCAGCAGCTACCGTCAGCATGGCGGGAGCACTGAAGCTTTCTTT	CASSYRQHGGSTEAFF
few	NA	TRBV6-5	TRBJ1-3	TGTGCCAGCAGTCCGCAGCCCGGGGTGGGCACCATATATTTT	CASSPQPGVGTIYF
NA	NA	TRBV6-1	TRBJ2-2	TGTGCCAGCAATGGGAACACCGGGGAGCTGTTTTTT	CASNGNTGELFF
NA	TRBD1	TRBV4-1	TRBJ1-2	TGCGCCAGCAGCCCCAGGGGGGCAATTTACACCTTC	CASSPRGAIYTF
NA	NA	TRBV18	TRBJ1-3	TGTGCCAGCTCACCACCAGCAGGGCTCTCTGGAAACACCATATATTTT	CASSPPAGLSGNTIYF
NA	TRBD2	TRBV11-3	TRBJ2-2	TGTGCCAGCAGCTACTCCCCGAGACTAGCGGGATATTCGAACACCGGGGAGCTGTTTTTT	CASSYSPRLAGYSNTGELFF
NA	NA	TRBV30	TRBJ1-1	TGTGCCTGGAGTCTCCTAATGAGCACTGAAGCTTTCTTT	CAWSLLMSTEAFF
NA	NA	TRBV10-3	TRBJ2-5	TGTGCCATCAGAGGGGGCGGGAGCGGGGATCAAGAGACCCAGTACTTC	CAIRGGGSGDQETQYF
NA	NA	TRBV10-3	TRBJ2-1	TGTGCCATCTCAGAGCGGAGCTCCTACAATGAGCAGTTCTTC	CAISERSSYNEQFF
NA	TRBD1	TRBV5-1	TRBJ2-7	TGCGCCAGCAGCTGGACAGGGGATGGGTACGAGCAGTACTTC	CASSWTGDGYEQYF
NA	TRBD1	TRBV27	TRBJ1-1	TGTGCCAGCAGTACAGGGGGCACTGAAGCTTTCTTT	CASSTGGTEAFF
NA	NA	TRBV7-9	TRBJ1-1	TGTGCCAGCAGCTTTATTAGGGGAGCTGAAGCTTTCTTT	CASSFIRGAEAFF
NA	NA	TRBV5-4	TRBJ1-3	TGTGCCAGCAGCTTGGCAGGGGCCCGAGGTGGATCTGGAAACACCATATATTTT	CASSLAGARGGSGNTIYF
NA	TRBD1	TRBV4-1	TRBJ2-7	TGCGCCAGCAGCCTGACAGGGTACTACGAGCAGTACTTC	CASSLTGYYEQYF
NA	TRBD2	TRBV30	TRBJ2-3	TGTGCCTGGGGACTAGCGGGAGCAGGGGCAGATACGCAGTATTTT	CAWGLAGAGADTQYF
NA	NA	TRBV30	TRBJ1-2	TGTGCCTGGAGTGTAGAGGGGGGAGCCGACACCACCTATGGCTACACCTTC	CAWSVEGGADTTYGYTF
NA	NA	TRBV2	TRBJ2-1	TGTGCCAGCAGTGCCCTTGGGGGTCCCGAAGGTGAGCAGTTCTTC	CASSALGGPEGEQFF
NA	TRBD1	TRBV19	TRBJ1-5	TGTGCCAGTAGTGCGACAGGGAATCAGCCCCAGCATTTT	CASSATGNQPQHF
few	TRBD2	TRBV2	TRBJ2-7	TGTGCCAGCAGTCGGGGACTAGCGGGAGTCGCCTACGAGCAGTACTTC	CASSRGLAGVAYEQYF
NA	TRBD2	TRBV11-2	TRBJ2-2	TGTGCCAGCAGCCGCGGGGGTCTTGGCGGGGAGCTGTTTTTT	CASSRGGLGGELFF
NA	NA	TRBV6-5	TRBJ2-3	TGTGCCAGCAGTTACCCGACAACTAGCACAGATACGCAGTATTTT	CASSYPTTSTDTQYF